This is a list of T cell receptor beta chains from one sample in a study of shared clonotypes between healthy human individuals. This table comes from immunoSEQ multiplex PCR, and its TCRdb copy is limited to in-frame clones, with some not included. The top ten hold 0.37% of the sample, which has 2 million to 2.5 million clones, 85% to 95% seen once. Sample: naive CD4+ T cells from PBMCs. These receptors were obtained from a man between 18 and 35 years old in good health. Some clones in this sample may be carry-over from other donors' samples. Both conserved end residues are part of each CDR3. The D gene is left open where the match is weak. Rows may omit the clone size; those that give it use once, few, many or a size class.

j_call: TRBJ1-5
v_call: TRBV19
d_call: -
clone_size: -
cdr3_nt: TGTGCCAGTAGTTTCCTCCTAATGCCCCAGCATTTT
cdr3_aa: CASSFLLMPQHF

j_call: TRBJ2-3
v_call: TRBV9
d_call: TRBD2
clone_size: -
cdr3_nt: TGTGCCAGCAGCCTGGGACTAGCGGCCCCCGATACGCAGTATTTT
cdr3_aa: CASSLGLAAPDTQYF

j_call: TRBJ1-5
v_call: TRBV28
d_call: -
clone_size: few
cdr3_nt: TGTGCCAGCAGTTTTTGGGGGCTAGGTCAGCCCCAGCATTTT
cdr3_aa: CASSFWGLGQPQHF

j_call: TRBJ1-2
v_call: TRBV2
d_call: -
clone_size: -
cdr3_nt: TGTGCCAGCGGTGTTATGGACGGCCGGAGCTACACCTTC
cdr3_aa: CASGVMDGRSYTF

j_call: TRBJ1-2
v_call: TRBV29-1
d_call: -
clone_size: -
cdr3_nt: TGCAGCGTTAGCCCGGGACTGACCCCACGTGGCTACACCTTC
cdr3_aa: CSVSPGLTPRGYTF

j_call: TRBJ2-7
v_call: TRBV30
d_call: TRBD2
clone_size: -
cdr3_nt: TGTGCCTGGAGGGCGGGACTAGCTACGGAGCAGTACTTC
cdr3_aa: CAWRAGLATEQYF

j_call: TRBJ2-7
v_call: TRBV5-1
d_call: TRBD2
clone_size: -
cdr3_nt: TGCGCCAGCAAGCTTGGGTGGACTAGCGCTTACTCCTACGAGCAGTACTTC
cdr3_aa: CASKLGWTSAYSYEQYF

j_call: TRBJ2-7
v_call: TRBV19
d_call: -
clone_size: -
cdr3_nt: TGTGCCAGTAGTTTTTCAGAGAAGCAGTACTTC
cdr3_aa: CASSFSEKQYF

j_call: TRBJ2-7
v_call: TRBV5-6
d_call: TRBD1
clone_size: -
cdr3_nt: TGTGCCAGCAGCAGCCTGACAGGGTACGACGAGCAGTACTTC
cdr3_aa: CASSSLTGYDEQYF

j_call: TRBJ2-3
v_call: TRBV7-3
d_call: TRBD2
clone_size: -
cdr3_nt: TGTGCCAGCAGCTTAAGGGGGGGAGATACGCAGTATTTT
cdr3_aa: CASSLRGGDTQYF

j_call: TRBJ2-7
v_call: TRBV7-8
d_call: TRBD2
clone_size: -
cdr3_nt: TGTGCCAGCAGCTTAGGAAGCGGGAGTGGCTTGGGGGAGCAGTACTTC
cdr3_aa: CASSLGSGSGLGEQYF

j_call: TRBJ1-4
v_call: TRBV18
d_call: -
clone_size: -
cdr3_nt: TGTGCCAGCTCATCCGGGCCCAGAGGGGCGAATGAAAAACTGTTTTTT
cdr3_aa: CASSSGPRGANEKLFF

j_call: TRBJ2-3
v_call: TRBV27
d_call: -
clone_size: -
cdr3_nt: TGTGCCAGCAGTTTTCTCCCCCTCGTGGGCCTCCAGTATTTT
cdr3_aa: CASSFLPLVGLQYF

j_call: TRBJ1-1
v_call: TRBV5-6
d_call: TRBD1
clone_size: -
cdr3_nt: TGTGCCAGCAGAATAGACAGGGGGGTAGATCACGGCGCTGAAGCTTTCTTT
cdr3_aa: CASRIDRGVDHGAEAFF

j_call: TRBJ2-1
v_call: TRBV19
d_call: -
clone_size: -
cdr3_nt: TGTGCCAGTAGTCTACGCTCCTACAATGAGCAGTTCTTC
cdr3_aa: CASSLRSYNEQFF

j_call: TRBJ2-1
v_call: TRBV9
d_call: TRBD2
clone_size: -
cdr3_nt: TGTGCCAGCAGCGTAGCTACAGGAACTAGCGGATATCCCGCGGGGCATGAGCAGTTCTTC
cdr3_aa: CASSVATGTSGYPAGHEQFF

j_call: TRBJ2-7
v_call: TRBV28
d_call: TRBD1
clone_size: -
cdr3_nt: TGTGCCAGCAGCCGCCCCGGGACAGGGGGGAACGAGCAGTACTTC
cdr3_aa: CASSRPGTGGNEQYF

j_call: TRBJ1-1
v_call: TRBV4-1
d_call: -
clone_size: -
cdr3_nt: TGCGCCAGCAGCCCACAGGGCGGGCCTCCTGGGAACACTGAAGCTTTCTTT
cdr3_aa: CASSPQGGPPGNTEAFF

j_call: TRBJ2-5
v_call: TRBV5-1
d_call: -
clone_size: -
cdr3_nt: TGCGCCAGCAGCTTGGCTCCGATTCAAGAGACCCAGTACTTC
cdr3_aa: CASSLAPIQETQYF

j_call: TRBJ2-5
v_call: TRBV2
d_call: -
clone_size: -
cdr3_nt: TGTGCCAGCAAGAGGAGGGGGCCACAAGAGACCCAGTACTTC
cdr3_aa: CASKRRGPQETQYF

j_call: TRBJ2-7
v_call: TRBV2
d_call: TRBD2
clone_size: -
cdr3_nt: TGTGCCAGCAGTGTCCGACTAGCGGGAGTTAGCGAGCAGTACTTC
cdr3_aa: CASSVRLAGVSEQYF

j_call: TRBJ2-2
v_call: TRBV4-1
d_call: TRBD2
clone_size: once
cdr3_nt: TGCGCCAGCAGCCAGGGACTAGCGGGAGGCGCCGGGGAGCTGTTTTTT
cdr3_aa: CASSQGLAGGAGELFF

j_call: TRBJ1-3
v_call: TRBV6-4
d_call: -
clone_size: -
cdr3_nt: TGTGCCCCCCCCGGTTCTGGAAACACCATATATTTT
cdr3_aa: CAPPGSGNTIYF

j_call: TRBJ2-3
v_call: TRBV20-1
d_call: -
clone_size: once
cdr3_nt: TGCAGTGCTAAACCCACAGATACGCAGTATTTT
cdr3_aa: CSAKPTDTQYF

j_call: TRBJ1-6
v_call: TRBV5-4
d_call: -
clone_size: -
cdr3_nt: TGTGCCAGCGGGGACCCGGGACCGAGTAATTCACCCCTCCACTTT
cdr3_aa: CASGDPGPSNSPLHF

j_call: TRBJ1-4
v_call: TRBV18
d_call: -
clone_size: -
cdr3_nt: TGTGCCAGCTCACCAGGGAACCACGGGGATGAAAAACTGTTTTTT
cdr3_aa: CASSPGNHGDEKLFF

j_call: TRBJ2-7
v_call: TRBV6-5
d_call: TRBD2
clone_size: once
cdr3_nt: TGTGCCAGCAGGGCAGGACTAGCGACGAGCGAGCAGTACTTC
cdr3_aa: CASRAGLATSEQYF

j_call: TRBJ2-7
v_call: TRBV27
d_call: TRBD2
clone_size: once
cdr3_nt: TGTGCCAGCAGTCCCGGGACTAGCTATTCCAACGAGCAGTACTTC
cdr3_aa: CASSPGTSYSNEQYF

j_call: TRBJ1-2
v_call: TRBV4-2
d_call: -
clone_size: -
cdr3_nt: TGTGCCAGCAGCCAAGGTGACAGAAACTATGGCTACACCTTC
cdr3_aa: CASSQGDRNYGYTF

j_call: TRBJ1-2
v_call: TRBV30
d_call: TRBD1
clone_size: -
cdr3_nt: TGTGCCGGAACGCAGTCCGGGACAGGGCTCTTCGGTGGCTACACCTTC
cdr3_aa: CAGTQSGTGLFGGYTF

j_call: TRBJ2-2
v_call: TRBV7-8
d_call: TRBD2
clone_size: -
cdr3_nt: TGTGCCAGCAGCCCTAGCGGGAGGGCCGGGGAGCTGTTTTTT
cdr3_aa: CASSPSGRAGELFF

j_call: TRBJ2-2
v_call: TRBV14
d_call: -
clone_size: once
cdr3_nt: TGTGCCAGCAGCCAATTCCTCCAAGGGGAGCTGTTTTTT
cdr3_aa: CASSQFLQGELFF

j_call: TRBJ2-1
v_call: TRBV4-1
d_call: -
clone_size: -
cdr3_nt: TGCGCCAGCAGCCAGGGCGCTAACCCCGTTTACAATGAGCAGTTCTTC
cdr3_aa: CASSQGANPVYNEQFF

j_call: TRBJ1-1
v_call: TRBV18
d_call: -
clone_size: -
cdr3_nt: TGTGCCAGCTCACCCCAATACGGGGGCGCGAACACTGAAGCTTTCTTT
cdr3_aa: CASSPQYGGANTEAFF

j_call: TRBJ2-1
v_call: TRBV4-3
d_call: -
clone_size: -
cdr3_nt: TGCGCCAGCAGCCAAGATCGTGGGGCGCGGGAGCAGTTCTTC
cdr3_aa: CASSQDRGAREQFF

j_call: TRBJ2-7
v_call: TRBV28
d_call: -
clone_size: -
cdr3_nt: TGTGCCAGCAGTCCCCCGGGTTCCTACGAGCAGTACTTC
cdr3_aa: CASSPPGSYEQYF

j_call: TRBJ1-2
v_call: TRBV28
d_call: -
clone_size: -
cdr3_nt: TGTGCCAGCAGCCCTCCGGGACACTCTAACTATGGCTACACCTTC
cdr3_aa: CASSPPGHSNYGYTF

j_call: TRBJ2-7
v_call: TRBV5-1
d_call: TRBD2
clone_size: -
cdr3_nt: TGCGCCAGCAGCCTAACTAGCGGGACAACCTACGAGCAGTACTTC
cdr3_aa: CASSLTSGTTYEQYF

j_call: TRBJ2-2
v_call: TRBV7-6
d_call: TRBD2
clone_size: -
cdr3_nt: TGTGCCAGCAGCCCACGGACTAGCGGGAACGCGAACACCGGGGAGCTGTTTTTT
cdr3_aa: CASSPRTSGNANTGELFF

j_call: TRBJ2-7
v_call: TRBV27
d_call: -
clone_size: -
cdr3_nt: TGTGCCAGCAGTTTATTGGCAGAAATCTACGAGCAGTACTTC
cdr3_aa: CASSLLAEIYEQYF

j_call: TRBJ1-4
v_call: TRBV4-1
d_call: -
clone_size: -
cdr3_nt: TGCGCCAGCAGCCAATTCCGGGGTGAAAAACTGTTTTTT
cdr3_aa: CASSQFRGEKLFF

j_call: TRBJ1-2
v_call: TRBV4-1
d_call: -
clone_size: -
cdr3_nt: TGCGCCAGCAGCCCTAAGTGGGCAAACTATGGCTACACCTTC
cdr3_aa: CASSPKWANYGYTF

j_call: TRBJ2-7
v_call: TRBV6-5
d_call: TRBD2
clone_size: -
cdr3_nt: TGTGCCAGCAGTTACTCCGGGGGGGACTCCTACGAGCAGTACTTC
cdr3_aa: CASSYSGGDSYEQYF

j_call: TRBJ2-5
v_call: TRBV7-2
d_call: TRBD1
clone_size: -
cdr3_nt: TGTGCCAGCAGCCGCGGGCAGGGGGCAGAAGAGACCCAGTACTTC
cdr3_aa: CASSRGQGAEETQYF

j_call: TRBJ2-7
v_call: TRBV28
d_call: TRBD2
clone_size: -
cdr3_nt: TGTGCCAGCAGTTCCTCGAATAGCGGGAGACTCCACGAGCAGTACTTC
cdr3_aa: CASSSSNSGRLHEQYF

j_call: TRBJ2-7
v_call: TRBV19
d_call: -
clone_size: -
cdr3_nt: TGTGCCATCCCGAATGGCGACGAGCAGTACTTC
cdr3_aa: CAIPNGDEQYF

j_call: TRBJ1-1
v_call: TRBV28
d_call: TRBD1
clone_size: -
cdr3_nt: TGTGCCAGCAGTCCCTGGACAGGAACGCTGAACACTGAAGCTTTCTTT
cdr3_aa: CASSPWTGTLNTEAFF

j_call: TRBJ2-5
v_call: TRBV30
d_call: -
clone_size: -
cdr3_nt: TGTGCCTGGAGCCAGGGGGGGCAAGAGACCCAGTACTTC
cdr3_aa: CAWSQGGQETQYF

j_call: TRBJ2-3
v_call: TRBV7-3
d_call: -
clone_size: -
cdr3_nt: TGTGCCAGCAGCTTAACGTTCGGGAGACTCACAGATACGCAGTATTTT
cdr3_aa: CASSLTFGRLTDTQYF

j_call: TRBJ2-2
v_call: TRBV10-3
d_call: -
clone_size: -
cdr3_nt: TGTGCCATCAGTGAGTCCCCCGCGACCGGGGAGCTGTTTTTT
cdr3_aa: CAISESPATGELFF

j_call: TRBJ1-1
v_call: TRBV28
d_call: TRBD1
clone_size: -
cdr3_nt: TGTGCCAGCAGTCCTCAGACAGGGGGCGGTTCTACTGAAGCTTTCTTT
cdr3_aa: CASSPQTGGGSTEAFF

j_call: TRBJ2-7
v_call: TRBV2
d_call: TRBD1
clone_size: -
cdr3_nt: TGTGCCAGCACCCGGACAGGGCTAGCCTACGAGCAGTACTTC
cdr3_aa: CASTRTGLAYEQYF